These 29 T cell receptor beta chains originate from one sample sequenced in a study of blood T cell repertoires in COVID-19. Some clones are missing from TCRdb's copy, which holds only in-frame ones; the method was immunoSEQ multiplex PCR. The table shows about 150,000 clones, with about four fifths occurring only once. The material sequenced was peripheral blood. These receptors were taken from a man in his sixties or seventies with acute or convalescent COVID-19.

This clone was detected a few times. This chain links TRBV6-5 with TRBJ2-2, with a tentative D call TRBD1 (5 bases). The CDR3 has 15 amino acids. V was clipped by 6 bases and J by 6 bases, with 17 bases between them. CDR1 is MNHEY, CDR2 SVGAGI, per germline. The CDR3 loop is CASRPPQGRAGELFF. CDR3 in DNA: TGTGCCAGCAGACCCCCCCAGGGTCGCGCCGGGGAGCTGTTTTTT.

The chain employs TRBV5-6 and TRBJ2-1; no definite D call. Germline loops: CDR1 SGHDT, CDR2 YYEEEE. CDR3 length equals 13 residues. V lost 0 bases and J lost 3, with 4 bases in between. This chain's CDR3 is CASSLDGYNEQFF. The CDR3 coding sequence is TGTGCCAGCAGCTTGGACGGCTACAATGAGCAGTTCTTC.

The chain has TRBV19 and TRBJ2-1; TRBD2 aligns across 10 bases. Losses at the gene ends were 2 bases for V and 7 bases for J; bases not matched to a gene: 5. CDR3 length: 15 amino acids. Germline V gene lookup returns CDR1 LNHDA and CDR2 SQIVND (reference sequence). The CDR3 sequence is CASSILAGEANEQFF. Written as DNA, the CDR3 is TGTGCCAGTAGTATACTAGCGGGAGAGGCGAATGAGCAGTTCTTC.

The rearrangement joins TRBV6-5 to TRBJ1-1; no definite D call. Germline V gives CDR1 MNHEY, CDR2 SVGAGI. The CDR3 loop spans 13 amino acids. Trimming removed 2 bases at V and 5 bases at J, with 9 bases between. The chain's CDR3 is CASSYGAVTEAFF. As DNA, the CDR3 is TGTGCCAGCAGTTACGGAGCCGTTACTGAAGCTTTCTTT.

The CDR3 sequence is CASSSTGGNSPLHF. CDR3 nucleotide sequence: TGTGCCAGTAGTTCGACAGGGGGTAATTCACCCCTCCACTTT. The V call is TRBV19, the J call TRBJ1-6, with 9 bases fitting TRBD1. Trimming removed 5 bases from V and 6 bases from J; junction bases left unmatched: 2. The CDR3 contains 14 residues. Germline lookup yields CDR1 LNHDA and CDR2 SQIVND (reference sequence).

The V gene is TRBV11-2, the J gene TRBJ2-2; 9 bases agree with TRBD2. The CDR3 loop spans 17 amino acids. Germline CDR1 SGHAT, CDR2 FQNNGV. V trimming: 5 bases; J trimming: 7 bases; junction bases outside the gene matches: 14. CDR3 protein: CASSLRPAGGPGGELFF. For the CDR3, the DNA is TGTGCCAGCAGCCTCCGTCCCGCGGGGGGGCCTGGCGGGGAGCTGTTTTTT.

In DNA, the CDR3 is TGTGCCAGTAGTATTGATGGGACAGCCAAATACGAGCAGTACTTC. Protein: CASSIDGTAKYEQYF. V and J are TRBV19 and TRBJ2-7, with 7 positions matching TRBD1. In germline, CDR1 is LNHDA, CDR2 SQIVND (reference sequence). This CDR3 spans 15 amino acids. V shed 3 bases and J 4 bases; nucleotides not matched to a gene: 9. The whole variable domain, filled in from reference TRBV19 and TRBJ2-7, reads DGGITQSPKYLFRKEGQNVTLSCEQNLNHDAMYWYRQDPGQGLRLIYYSQIVNDFQKGDIAEGYSVSREKKESFPLTVTSAQKNPTAFYLCASSIDGTAKYEQYFGPGTRLTVT.

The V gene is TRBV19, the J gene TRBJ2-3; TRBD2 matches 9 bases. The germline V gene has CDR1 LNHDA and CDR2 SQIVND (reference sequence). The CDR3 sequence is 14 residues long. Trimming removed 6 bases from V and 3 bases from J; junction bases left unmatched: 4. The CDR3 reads CASSGGRGTDTQYF. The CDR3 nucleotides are TGTGCCAGTAGCGGCGGGAGGGGGACAGATACGCAGTATTTT.

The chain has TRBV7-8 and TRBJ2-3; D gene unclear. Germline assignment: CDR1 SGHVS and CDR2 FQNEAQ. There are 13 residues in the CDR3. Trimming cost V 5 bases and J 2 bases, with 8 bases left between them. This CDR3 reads CASSIQNTDTQYF. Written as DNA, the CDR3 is TGTGCCAGCAGCATTCAGAACACAGATACGCAGTATTTT.

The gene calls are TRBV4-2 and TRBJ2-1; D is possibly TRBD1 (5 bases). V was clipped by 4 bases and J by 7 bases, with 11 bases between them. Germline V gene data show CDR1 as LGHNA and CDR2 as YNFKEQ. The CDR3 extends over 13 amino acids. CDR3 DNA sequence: TGTGCCAGCAGCCCCCAGACAGTGAATGAGCAGTTCTTC. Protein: CASSPQTVNEQFF.

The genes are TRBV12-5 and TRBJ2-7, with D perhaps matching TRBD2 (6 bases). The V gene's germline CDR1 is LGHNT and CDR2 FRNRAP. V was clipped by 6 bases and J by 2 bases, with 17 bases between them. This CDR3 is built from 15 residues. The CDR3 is CASGPAVREAYEQYF. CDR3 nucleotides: TGTGCTAGTGGCCCCGCCGTTAGGGAGGCCTACGAGCAGTACTTC. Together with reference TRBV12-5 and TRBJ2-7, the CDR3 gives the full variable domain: DARVTQTPRHKVTEMGQEVTMRCQPILGHNTVFWYRQTMMQGLELLAYFRNRAPLDDSGMPKDRFSAEMPDATLATLKIQPSEPRDSAVYFCASGPAVREAYEQYFGPGTRLTVT.

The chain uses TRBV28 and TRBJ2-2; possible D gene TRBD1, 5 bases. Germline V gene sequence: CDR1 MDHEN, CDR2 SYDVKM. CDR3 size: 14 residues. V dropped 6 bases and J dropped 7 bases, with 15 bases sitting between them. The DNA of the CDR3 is TGTGCCAGCAGCCTAAGGGGCGGTAGCGGGGAGCTGTTTTTT. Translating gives CASSLRGGSGELFF.

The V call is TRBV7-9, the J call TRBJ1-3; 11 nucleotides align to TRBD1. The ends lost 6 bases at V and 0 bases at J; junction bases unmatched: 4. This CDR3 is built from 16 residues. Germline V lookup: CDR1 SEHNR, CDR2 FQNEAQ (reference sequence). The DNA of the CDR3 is TGTGCCAGCAGTAGGGACAGGGGGAGCTCTGGAAACACCATATATTTT. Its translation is CASSRDRGSSGNTIYF.

The CDR3 region is CASSLAVSSYNEQFF. The CDR3 DNA is TGCGCCAGCAGCTTAGCGGTGAGCTCCTACAATGAGCAGTTCTTC. V and J are TRBV5-1 and TRBJ2-1; a possible D gene is TRBD2 (5 bases). Germline loops: CDR1 SGHRS, CDR2 YFSETQ. The CDR3 covers 15 residues. Trimming removed 2 bases at V and 0 bases at J, with 9 bases between.

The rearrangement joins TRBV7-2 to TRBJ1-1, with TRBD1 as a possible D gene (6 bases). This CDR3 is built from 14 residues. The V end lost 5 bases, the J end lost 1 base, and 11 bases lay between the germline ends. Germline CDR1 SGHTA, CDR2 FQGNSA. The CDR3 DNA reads TGTGCCAGCAGCCCCCCGGACAGGAACACTGAAGCTTTCTTT. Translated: CASSPPDRNTEAFF.

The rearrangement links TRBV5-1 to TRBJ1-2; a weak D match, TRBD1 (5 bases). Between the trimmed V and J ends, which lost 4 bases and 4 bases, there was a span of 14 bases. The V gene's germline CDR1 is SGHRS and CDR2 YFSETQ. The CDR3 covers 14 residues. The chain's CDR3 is CASSAAGQSYGYTF. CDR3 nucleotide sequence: TGCGCCAGCAGCGCCGCTGGACAAAGCTATGGCTACACCTTC.

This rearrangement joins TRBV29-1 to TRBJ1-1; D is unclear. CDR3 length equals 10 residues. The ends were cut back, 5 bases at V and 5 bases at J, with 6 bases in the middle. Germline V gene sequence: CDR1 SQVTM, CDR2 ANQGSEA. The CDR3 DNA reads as TGCAGCGTTCCGGGGACTGAAGCTTTCTTT. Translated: CSVPGTEAFF.

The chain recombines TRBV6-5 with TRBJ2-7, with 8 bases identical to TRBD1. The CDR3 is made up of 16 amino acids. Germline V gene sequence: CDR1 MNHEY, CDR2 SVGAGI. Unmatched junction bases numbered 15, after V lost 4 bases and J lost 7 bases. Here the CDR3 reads CASSSSADRDSGEQYF. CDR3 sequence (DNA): TGTGCCAGCAGTTCCTCCGCGGACAGGGACTCTGGAGAGCAGTACTTC.

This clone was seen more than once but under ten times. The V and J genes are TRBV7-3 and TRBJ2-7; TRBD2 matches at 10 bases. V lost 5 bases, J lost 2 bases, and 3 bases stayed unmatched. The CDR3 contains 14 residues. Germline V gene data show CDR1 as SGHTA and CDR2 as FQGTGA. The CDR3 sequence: CASSPAGGAYEQYF. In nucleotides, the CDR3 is TGTGCCAGCAGCCCAGCGGGAGGGGCCTACGAGCAGTACTTC.

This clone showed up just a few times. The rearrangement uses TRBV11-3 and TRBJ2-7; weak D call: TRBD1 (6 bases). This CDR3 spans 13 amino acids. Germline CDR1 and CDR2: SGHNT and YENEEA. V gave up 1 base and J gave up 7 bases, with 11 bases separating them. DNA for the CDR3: TGTGCCAGCAGCTTAGTGACAGGAAGGGAGCAGTACTTC. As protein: CASSLVTGREQYF.

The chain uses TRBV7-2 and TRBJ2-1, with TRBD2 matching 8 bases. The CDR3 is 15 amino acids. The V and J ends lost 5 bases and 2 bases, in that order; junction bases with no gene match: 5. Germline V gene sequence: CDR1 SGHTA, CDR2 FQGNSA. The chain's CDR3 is CASSRGGTTYNEQFF. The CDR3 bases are TGTGCCAGCAGCCGCGGGGGGACGACCTACAATGAGCAGTTCTTC. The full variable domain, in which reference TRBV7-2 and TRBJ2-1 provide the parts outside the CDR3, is GAGVSQSPSNKVTEKGKDVELRCDPISGHTALYWYRQSLGQGLEFLIYFQGNSAPDKSGLPSDRFSAERTGGSVSTLTIQRTQQEDSAVYLCASSRGGTTYNEQFFGPGTRLTVL.

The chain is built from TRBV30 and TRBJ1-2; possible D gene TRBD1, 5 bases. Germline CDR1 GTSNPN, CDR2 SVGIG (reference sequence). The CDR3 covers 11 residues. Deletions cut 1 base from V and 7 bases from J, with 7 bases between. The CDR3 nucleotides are TGTGCCTGGAGTGCAGGGTCTGGCTACACCTTC. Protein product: CAWSAGSGYTF.

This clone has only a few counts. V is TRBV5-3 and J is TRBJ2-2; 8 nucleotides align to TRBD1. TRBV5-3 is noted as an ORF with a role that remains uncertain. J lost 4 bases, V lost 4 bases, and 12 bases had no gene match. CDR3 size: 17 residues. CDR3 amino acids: CARSPHSGTGATGELFF. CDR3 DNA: TGTGCCAGAAGCCCGCATTCCGGGACAGGCGCCACCGGGGAGCTGTTTTTT.

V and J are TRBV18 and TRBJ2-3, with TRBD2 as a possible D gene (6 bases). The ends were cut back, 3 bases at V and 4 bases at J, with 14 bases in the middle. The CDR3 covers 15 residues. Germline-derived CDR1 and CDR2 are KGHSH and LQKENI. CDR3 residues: CASSPKTIAADTQYF. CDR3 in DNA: TGTGCCAGCTCACCTAAGACTATAGCGGCAGATACGCAGTATTTT. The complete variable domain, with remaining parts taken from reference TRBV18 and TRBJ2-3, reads NAGVMQNPRHLVRRRGQEARLRCSPMKGHSHVYWYRQLPEEGLKFMVYLQKENIIDESGMPKERFSAEFPKEGPSILRIQQVVRGDSAAYFCASSPKTIAADTQYFGPGTRLTVL.

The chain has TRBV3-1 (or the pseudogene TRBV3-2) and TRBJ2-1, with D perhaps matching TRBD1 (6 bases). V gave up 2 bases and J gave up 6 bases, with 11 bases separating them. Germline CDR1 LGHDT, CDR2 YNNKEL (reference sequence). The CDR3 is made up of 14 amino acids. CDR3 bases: TGTGCCAGCAGCCAACCTGGACAGATCAATGAGCAGTTCTTC. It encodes CASSQPGQINEQFF.

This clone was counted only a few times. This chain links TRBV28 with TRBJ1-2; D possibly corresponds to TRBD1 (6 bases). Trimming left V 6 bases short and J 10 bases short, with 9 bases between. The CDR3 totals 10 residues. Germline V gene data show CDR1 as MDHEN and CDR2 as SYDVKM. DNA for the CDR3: TGTGCCAGCAGAAACAGGGACTACACCTTC. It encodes CASRNRDYTF.

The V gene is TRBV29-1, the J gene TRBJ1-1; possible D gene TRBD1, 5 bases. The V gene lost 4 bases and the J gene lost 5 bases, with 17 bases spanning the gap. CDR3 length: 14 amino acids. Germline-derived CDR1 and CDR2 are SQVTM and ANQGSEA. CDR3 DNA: TGCAGCGTTGTTTGGGGGGGGATGGAGACTGAAGCTTTCTTT. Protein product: CSVVWGGMETEAFF.

The CDR3 DNA reads as TGTGCCAGCAGTTTCTCCCAGGGTGGGAACACTGAAGCTTTCTTT. This codes for CASSFSQGGNTEAFF. This chain connects TRBV27 to TRBJ1-1; D is possibly TRBD1 (5 bases). Trimming shortened V by 3 bases and J by 1 base, and 12 bases separated the two germline ends. The CDR3 has 15 residues. The germline V gene has CDR1 MNHEY and CDR2 SMNVEV (reference sequence).

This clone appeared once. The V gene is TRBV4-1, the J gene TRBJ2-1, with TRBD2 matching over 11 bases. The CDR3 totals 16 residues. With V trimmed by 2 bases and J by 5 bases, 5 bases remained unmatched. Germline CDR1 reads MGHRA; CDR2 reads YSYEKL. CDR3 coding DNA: TGCGCCAGCAGCCAACTACTAGCGGGAGAAAACAATGAGCAGTTCTTC. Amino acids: CASSQLLAGENNEQFF.